The sequence of this T cell receptor beta chain was determined in a study of T cells in Graves' hyperthyroidism and ophthalmopathy. Germline assignment: CDR1 LNHNV and CDR2 YYDKDF (reference sequence). V lost 0 bases and J lost 9, with 15 bases in between. The CDR3 totals 15 residues. The TCR beta CDR3 regions underwent amplification using RNA transcripts as the source. HTBI primers drove first-round RT-PCR of the TCR CDR3. Each CDR3 protein is one row after TCRdb ran MiXCR on the multiplex PCR reads. The table lists a few hundred thousand distinct CDR3 sequences, more than 15% of them singletons. Researchers barred patients who had uncontrolled infection, other autoimmune disease, pregnancy or lactation. Based on clinical symptoms, serum thyroxine and TRAb, thyroid ultrasound and orbital computed tomography, diagnoses were reached. PBMCs were derived from roughly 9.6 ml fresh peripheral blood. This clonotype has more than one count but fewer than ten.

The rearrangement joins TRBV15 to TRBJ1-5; no definite D call. The specimen was blood. This TCR came from a woman aged 18-35 years with Graves' hyperthyroidism. The CDR3 region is CATSRDRADLRPQHF. CDR3 bases: TGTGCCACCAGCAGAGATCGGGCAGATTTACGGCCCCAGCATTTT.